This T cell receptor beta chain was sequenced during a study of T cell responses to AZD1222 COVID-19 vaccine. General study findings and limits: Baseline serostatus was positive in only a handful of AZD1222 recipients. Dominant at 160-218 and 743-854, vaccine-associated CD4 TCRs also spanned spike. Clonal diversity may have been underestimated, and the donors were mostly white British, with more females than males. Breadth and depth of Spike-specific TCRs rose after two AZD1222 doses.

The J segment lost 0 bases and the V segment lost 5 bases, leaving 3 bases of the junction unmatched. CDR1 SGHAT and CDR2 FQNNGV come from the germline V gene. This CDR3 region has 14 residues. About this clone itself: Its antigen is not known.

Generated by immunoSEQ multiplex PCR, the TCRdb table keeps only in-frame clones and is missing some. The sample has under 80,000 clones; around 80% are singletons. The TCR sequence derives from an adult who received the AZD1222 COVID-19 vaccine. The rearrangement joins TRBV11-2 to TRBJ2-7; 8 bases agree with TRBD2. The source material was peripheral blood, sampled 28 days after the second AZD1222 dose. The CDR3 nucleotides read TGTGCCAGCAGCCCGACTAGCGACTCCTACGAGCAGTACTTC. Protein: CASSPTSDSYEQYF.